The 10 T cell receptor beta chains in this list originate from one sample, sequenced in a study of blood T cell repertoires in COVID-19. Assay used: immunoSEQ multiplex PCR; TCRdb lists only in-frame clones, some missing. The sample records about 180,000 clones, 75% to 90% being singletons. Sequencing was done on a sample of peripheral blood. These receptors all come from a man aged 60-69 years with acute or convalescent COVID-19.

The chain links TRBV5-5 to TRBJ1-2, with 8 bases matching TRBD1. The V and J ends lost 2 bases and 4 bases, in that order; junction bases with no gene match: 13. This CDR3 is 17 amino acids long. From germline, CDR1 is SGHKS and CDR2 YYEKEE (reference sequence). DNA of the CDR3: TGTGCCAGCAGCTTAAGGACAGGGAGAGAGGGACTCTATGGCTACACCTTC. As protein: CASSLRTGREGLYGYTF.

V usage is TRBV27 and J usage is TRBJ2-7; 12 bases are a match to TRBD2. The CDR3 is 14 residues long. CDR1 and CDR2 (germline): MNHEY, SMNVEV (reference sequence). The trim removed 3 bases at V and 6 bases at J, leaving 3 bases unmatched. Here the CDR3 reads CASSFETSGSEQYF. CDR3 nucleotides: TGTGCCAGCAGTTTTGAGACTAGCGGGAGCGAGCAGTACTTC.

CDR3 nucleotide sequence: TGTGCCAGCAGTGTGCCATCCAGGCCGAACGAGCAGTACTTC. As protein: CASSVPSRPNEQYF. The chain links TRBV6-2 or TRBV6-3 to TRBJ2-7; D is unclear. CDR1 is MNHEY and CDR2 is SVGEGT in the germline V gene. V lost 5 bases and J lost 5, with 16 bases in between. The CDR3 runs 14 residues.

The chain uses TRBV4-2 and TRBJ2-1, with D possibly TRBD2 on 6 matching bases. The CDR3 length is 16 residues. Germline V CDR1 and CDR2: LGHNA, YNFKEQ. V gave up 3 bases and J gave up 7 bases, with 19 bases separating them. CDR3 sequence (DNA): TGTGCCAGCAGCCATCCGTCAGGAGGGCCGGGGAATGAGCAGTTCTTC. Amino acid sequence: CASSHPSGGPGNEQFF.

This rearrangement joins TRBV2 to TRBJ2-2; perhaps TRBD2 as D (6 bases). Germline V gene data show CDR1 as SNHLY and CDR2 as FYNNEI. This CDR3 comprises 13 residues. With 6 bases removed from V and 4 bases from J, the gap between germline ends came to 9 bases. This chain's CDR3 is CASRGGGTGELFF. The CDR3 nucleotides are TGTGCCAGCAGGGGGGGTGGCACCGGGGAGCTGTTTTTT. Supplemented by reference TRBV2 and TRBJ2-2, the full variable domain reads EPEVTQTPSHQVTQMGQEVILRCVPISNHLYFYWYRQILGQKVEFLVSFYNNEISEKSEIFDDQFSVERPDGSNFTLKIRSTKLEDSAMYFCASRGGGTGELFFGEGSRLTVL.

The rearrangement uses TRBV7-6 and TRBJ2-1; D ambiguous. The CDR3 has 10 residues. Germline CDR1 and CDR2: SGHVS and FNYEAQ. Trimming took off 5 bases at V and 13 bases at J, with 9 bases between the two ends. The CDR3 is CASSIKIQFF. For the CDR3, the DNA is TGTGCCAGCAGCATCAAAATCCAGTTCTTC.

This chain's CDR3 is CATSSRVSHEQYF. The CDR3 DNA follows: TGTGCCACCAGCAGCAGGGTTTCCCACGAGCAGTACTTC. The J gene is TRBJ2-7, the V gene TRBV15; maybe TRBD1 (5 bases). CDR1 is LNHNV and CDR2 is YYDKDF in the germline V gene (reference sequence). The V and J ends lost 3 bases and 5 bases respectively, with 11 bases between them. The CDR3 covers 13 residues.

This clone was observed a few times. The CDR3: CASSIEAGGNTGELFF. CDR3 DNA: TGTGCCAGTAGTATAGAAGCGGGAGGGAACACCGGGGAGCTGTTTTTT. V and J are TRBV19 and TRBJ2-2, with 9 bases matching TRBD2. Germline CDR1 reads LNHDA; CDR2 reads SQIVND (reference sequence). Germline trimming cut 0 bases from V and 1 base from J; bases unmatched to any gene: 0. CDR3 length: 16 residues.

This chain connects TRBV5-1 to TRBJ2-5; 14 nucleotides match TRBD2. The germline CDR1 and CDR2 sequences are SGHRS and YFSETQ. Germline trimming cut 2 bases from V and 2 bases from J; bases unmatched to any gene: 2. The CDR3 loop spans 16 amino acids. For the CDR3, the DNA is TGCGCCAGCAGCTTCGGGACTAGCGGGAGACAAGAGACCCAGTACTTC. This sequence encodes CASSFGTSGRQETQYF.

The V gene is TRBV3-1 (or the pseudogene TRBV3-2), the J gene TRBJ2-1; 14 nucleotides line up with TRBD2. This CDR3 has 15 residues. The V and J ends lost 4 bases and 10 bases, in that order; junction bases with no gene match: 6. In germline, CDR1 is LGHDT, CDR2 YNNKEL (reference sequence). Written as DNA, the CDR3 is TGTGCCAGCAGCCTAGGGACTAGCGGGAGATACGAGCAGTTCTTC. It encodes CASSLGTSGRYEQFF.